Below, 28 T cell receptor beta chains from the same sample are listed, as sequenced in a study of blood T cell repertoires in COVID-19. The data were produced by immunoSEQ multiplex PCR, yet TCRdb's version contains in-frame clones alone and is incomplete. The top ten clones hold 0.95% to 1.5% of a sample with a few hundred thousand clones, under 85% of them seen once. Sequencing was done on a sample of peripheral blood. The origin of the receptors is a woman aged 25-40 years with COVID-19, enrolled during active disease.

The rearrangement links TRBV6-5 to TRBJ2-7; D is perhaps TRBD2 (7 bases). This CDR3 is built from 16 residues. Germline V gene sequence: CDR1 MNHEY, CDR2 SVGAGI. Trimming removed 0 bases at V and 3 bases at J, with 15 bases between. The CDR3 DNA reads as TGTGCCAGCAGTTACTCAGGGGGGGGGCCGAGCTACGAGCAGTACTTC. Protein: CASSYSGGGPSYEQYF.

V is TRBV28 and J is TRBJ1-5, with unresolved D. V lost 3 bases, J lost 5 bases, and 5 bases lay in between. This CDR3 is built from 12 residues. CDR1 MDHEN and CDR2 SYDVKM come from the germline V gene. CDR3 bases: TGTGCCAGCAGTTTCAGTTATCAGCCCCAGCATTTT. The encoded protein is CASSFSYQPQHF.

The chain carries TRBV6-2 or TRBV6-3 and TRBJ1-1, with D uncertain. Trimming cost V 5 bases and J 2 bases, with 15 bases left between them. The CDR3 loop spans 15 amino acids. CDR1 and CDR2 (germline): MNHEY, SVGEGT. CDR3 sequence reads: CASSPIGIRNTEAFF. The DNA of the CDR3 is TGTGCCAGCAGTCCCATCGGGATACGAAACACTGAAGCTTTCTTT.

For the CDR3, the DNA is TGCGCCAGCAGCCAACTCGGACATGCTGGAAACACCATATATTTT. It codes for CASSQLGHAGNTIYF. The chain couples TRBV4-3 to TRBJ1-3; a weak D match, TRBD1 (5 bases). Trimming shortened V by 2 bases and J by 2 bases, and 10 bases separated the two germline ends. This CDR3 spans 15 amino acids. Germline CDR1 LGHNA, CDR2 YSLEER.

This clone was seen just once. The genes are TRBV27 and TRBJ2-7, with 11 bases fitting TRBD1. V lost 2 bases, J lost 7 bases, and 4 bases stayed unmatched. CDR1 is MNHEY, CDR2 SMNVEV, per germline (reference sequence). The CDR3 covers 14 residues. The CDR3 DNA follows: TGTGCCAGCAGTTTAGGACAGGGGGCGCGTGAGCAGTACTTC. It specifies CASSLGQGAREQYF.

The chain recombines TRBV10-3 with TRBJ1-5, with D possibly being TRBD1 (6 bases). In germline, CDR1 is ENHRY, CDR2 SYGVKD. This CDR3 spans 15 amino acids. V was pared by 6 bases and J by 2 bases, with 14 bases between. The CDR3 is CAIRNREIGNQPQHF. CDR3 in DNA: TGTGCCATCAGAAACAGGGAAATCGGCAATCAGCCCCAGCATTTT.

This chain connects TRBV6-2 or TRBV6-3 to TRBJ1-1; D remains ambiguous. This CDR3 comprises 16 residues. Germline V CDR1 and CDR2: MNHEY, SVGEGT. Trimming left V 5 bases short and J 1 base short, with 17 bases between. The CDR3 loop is CASSKSPLTRNTEAFF. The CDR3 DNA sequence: TGTGCCAGCAGTAAGTCCCCTCTTACCAGGAACACTGAAGCTTTCTTT.

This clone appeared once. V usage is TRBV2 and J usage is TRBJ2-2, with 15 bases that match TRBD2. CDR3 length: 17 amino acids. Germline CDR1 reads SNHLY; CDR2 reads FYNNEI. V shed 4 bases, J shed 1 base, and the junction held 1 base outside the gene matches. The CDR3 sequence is CASSGTSGRVNTGELFF. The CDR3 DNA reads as TGTGCCAGCAGTGGGACTAGCGGGAGGGTGAACACCGGGGAGCTGTTTTTT.

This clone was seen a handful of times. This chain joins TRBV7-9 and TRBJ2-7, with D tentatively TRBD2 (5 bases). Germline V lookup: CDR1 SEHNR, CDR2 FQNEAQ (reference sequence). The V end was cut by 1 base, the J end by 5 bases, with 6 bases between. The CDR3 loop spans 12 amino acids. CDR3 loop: CASSLDGNEQYF. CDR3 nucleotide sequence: TGTGCCAGCAGCTTAGACGGGAACGAGCAGTACTTC.

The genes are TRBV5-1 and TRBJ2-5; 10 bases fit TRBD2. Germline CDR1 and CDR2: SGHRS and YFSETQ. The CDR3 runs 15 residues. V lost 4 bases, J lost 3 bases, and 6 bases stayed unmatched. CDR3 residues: CASSPSLAGEETQYF. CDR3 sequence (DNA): TGCGCCAGCAGCCCCTCCCTAGCGGGGGAAGAGACCCAGTACTTC.

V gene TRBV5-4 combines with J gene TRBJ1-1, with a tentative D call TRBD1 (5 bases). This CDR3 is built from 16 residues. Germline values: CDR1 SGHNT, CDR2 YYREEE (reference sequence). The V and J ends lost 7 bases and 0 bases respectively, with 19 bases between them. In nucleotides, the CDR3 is TGTGCCAGCCGCCCTAGTGGGGCAGGGATGAACACTGAAGCTTTCTTT. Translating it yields CASRPSGAGMNTEAFF.

As DNA, the CDR3 is TGTGCCAGCAGCCCACAGGGGGAGGCTGAAGCTTTCTTT. It yields the protein CASSPQGEAEAFF. The chain combines TRBV5-4 with TRBJ1-1, with 8 bases that match TRBD1. Germline trimming cut 4 bases from V and 6 bases from J; bases unmatched to any gene: 5. Germline V CDR1 and CDR2: SGHNT, YYREEE (reference sequence). CDR3 size: 13 residues.

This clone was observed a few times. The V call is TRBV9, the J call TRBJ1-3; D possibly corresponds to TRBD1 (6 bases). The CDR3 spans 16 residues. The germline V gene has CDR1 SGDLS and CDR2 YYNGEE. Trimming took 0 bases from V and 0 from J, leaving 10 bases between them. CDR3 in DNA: TGTGCCAGCAGCGTAGCAGGGGCCGACTCTGGAAACACCATATATTTT. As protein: CASSVAGADSGNTIYF. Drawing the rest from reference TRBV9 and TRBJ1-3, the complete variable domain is DSGVTQTPKHLITATGQRVTLRCSPRSGDLSVYWYQQSLDQGLQFLIQYYNGEERAKGNILERFSAQQFPDLHSELNLSSLELGDSALYFCASSVAGADSGNTIYFGEGSWLTVV.

Here the CDR3 DNA reads TGTGCCAGCAGTGCAAAAAACCGGGACAGGCACTCCTACGAGCAGTACTTC. It encodes CASSAKNRDRHSYEQYF. The rearrangement uses TRBV25-1 and TRBJ2-7; 8 bases align to TRBD1. The CDR3 sequence is 17 residues long. Germline loops: CDR1 MGHDK, CDR2 SYGVNS. With 4 bases clipped from V and 0 bases from J, the junction kept 11 bases outside the gene matches.

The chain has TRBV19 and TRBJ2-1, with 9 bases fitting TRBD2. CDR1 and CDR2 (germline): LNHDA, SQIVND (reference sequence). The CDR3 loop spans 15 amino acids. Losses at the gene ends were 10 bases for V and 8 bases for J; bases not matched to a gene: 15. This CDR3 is CATFWGPSGVDEQFF. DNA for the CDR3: TGTGCCACTTTTTGGGGTCCTAGCGGGGTGGATGAGCAGTTCTTC.

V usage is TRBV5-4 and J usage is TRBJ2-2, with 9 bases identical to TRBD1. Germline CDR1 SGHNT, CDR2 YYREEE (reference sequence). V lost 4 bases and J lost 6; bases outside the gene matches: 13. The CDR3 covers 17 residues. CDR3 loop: CASSPTPGQGNAGELFF. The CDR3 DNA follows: TGTGCCAGCAGCCCGACCCCGGGACAGGGTAACGCCGGGGAGCTGTTTTTT. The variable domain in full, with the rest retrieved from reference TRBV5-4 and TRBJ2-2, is ETGVTQSPTHLIKTRGQQVTLRCSSQSGHNTVSWYQQALGQGPQFIFQYYREEENGRGNFPPRFSGLQFPNYSSELNVNALELDDSALYLCASSPTPGQGNAGELFFGEGSRLTVL.

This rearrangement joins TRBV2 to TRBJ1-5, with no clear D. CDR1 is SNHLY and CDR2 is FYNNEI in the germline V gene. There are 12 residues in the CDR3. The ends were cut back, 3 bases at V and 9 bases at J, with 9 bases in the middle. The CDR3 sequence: CASSDPSGPQHF. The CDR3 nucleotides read TGTGCCAGCAGTGATCCCTCAGGGCCCCAGCATTTT.

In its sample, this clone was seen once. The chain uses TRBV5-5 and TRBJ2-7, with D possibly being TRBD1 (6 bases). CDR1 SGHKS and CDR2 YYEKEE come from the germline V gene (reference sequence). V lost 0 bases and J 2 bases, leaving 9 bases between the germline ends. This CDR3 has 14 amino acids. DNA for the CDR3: TGTGCCAGCAGCTTGGACAGGGCGACCTACGAGCAGTACTTC. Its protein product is CASSLDRATYEQYF.

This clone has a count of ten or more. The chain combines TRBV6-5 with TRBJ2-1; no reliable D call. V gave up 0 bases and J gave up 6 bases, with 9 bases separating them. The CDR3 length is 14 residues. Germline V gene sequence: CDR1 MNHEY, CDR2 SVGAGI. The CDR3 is CASSYSPNSNEQFF. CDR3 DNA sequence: TGTGCCAGCAGTTACTCGCCAAACAGCAATGAGCAGTTCTTC.

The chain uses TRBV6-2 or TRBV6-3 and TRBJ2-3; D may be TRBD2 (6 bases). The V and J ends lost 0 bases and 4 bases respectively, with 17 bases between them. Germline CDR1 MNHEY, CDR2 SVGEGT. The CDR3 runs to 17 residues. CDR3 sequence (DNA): TGTGCCAGCAGTTACTCGACCCATGAGCGGGTGGCAGATACGCAGTATTTT. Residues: CASSYSTHERVADTQYF.

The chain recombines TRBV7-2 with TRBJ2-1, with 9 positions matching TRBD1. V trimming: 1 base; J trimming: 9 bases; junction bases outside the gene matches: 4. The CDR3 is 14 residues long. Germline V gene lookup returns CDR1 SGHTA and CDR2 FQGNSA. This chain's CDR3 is CASSLGQDRGEQFF. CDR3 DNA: TGTGCCAGCAGCTTAGGGCAGGACAGGGGTGAGCAGTTCTTC.

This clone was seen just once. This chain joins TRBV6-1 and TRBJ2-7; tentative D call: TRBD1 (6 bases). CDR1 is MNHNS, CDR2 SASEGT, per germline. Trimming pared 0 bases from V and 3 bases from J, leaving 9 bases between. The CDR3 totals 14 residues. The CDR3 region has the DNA TGTGCCAGCAGTGAAGCGGGACAATACTACGAGCAGTACTTC. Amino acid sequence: CASSEAGQYYEQYF.

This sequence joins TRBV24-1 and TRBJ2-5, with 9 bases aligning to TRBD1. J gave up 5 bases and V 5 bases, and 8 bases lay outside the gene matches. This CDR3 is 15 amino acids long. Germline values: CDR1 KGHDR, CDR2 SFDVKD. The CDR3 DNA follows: TGTGCCACCAGTGCGGGACAGGGTCGCCTCGAGACCCAGTACTTC. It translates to CATSAGQGRLETQYF.

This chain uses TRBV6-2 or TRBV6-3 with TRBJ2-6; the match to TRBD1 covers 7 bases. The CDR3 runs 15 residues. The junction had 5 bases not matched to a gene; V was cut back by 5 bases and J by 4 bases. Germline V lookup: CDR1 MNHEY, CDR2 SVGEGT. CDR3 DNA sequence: TGTGCCAGCAGTAAAGACAGGGCCGGGGCCAACGTCCTGACTTTC. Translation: CASSKDRAGANVLTF.

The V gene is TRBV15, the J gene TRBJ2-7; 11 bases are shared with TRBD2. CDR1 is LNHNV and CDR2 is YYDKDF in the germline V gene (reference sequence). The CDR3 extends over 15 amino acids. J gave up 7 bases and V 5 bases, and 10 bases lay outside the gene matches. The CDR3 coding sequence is TGTGCCACCAGCCTGCGACTAGCGGGACGGTGGGAGCAGTACTTC. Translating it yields CATSLRLAGRWEQYF.

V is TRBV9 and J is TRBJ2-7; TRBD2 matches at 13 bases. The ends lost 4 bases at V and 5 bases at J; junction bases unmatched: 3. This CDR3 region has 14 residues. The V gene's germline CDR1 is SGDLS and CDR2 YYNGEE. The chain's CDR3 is CASSPGTSGNEQYF. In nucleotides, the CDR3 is TGTGCCAGCAGCCCCGGGACTAGCGGGAACGAGCAGTACTTC.

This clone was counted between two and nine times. CDR3 in DNA: TGTGCCACCAGCAGAGATCCCACTTTGGACAGGCTGATAGAGCCCCAGCATTTT. This gives the protein CATSRDPTLDRLIEPQHF. The chain employs TRBV15 and TRBJ1-5, with 7 bases that match TRBD1. CDR3 size: 18 residues. The trim removed 0 bases at V and 8 bases at J, leaving 16 bases unmatched. The germline gives CDR1 LNHNV, CDR2 YYDKDF (reference sequence).

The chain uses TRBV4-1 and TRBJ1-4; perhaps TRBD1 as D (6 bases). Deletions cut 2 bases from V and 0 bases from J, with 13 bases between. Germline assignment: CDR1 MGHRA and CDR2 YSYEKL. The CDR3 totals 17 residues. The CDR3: CASSQTYRASTNEKLFF. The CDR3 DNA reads TGCGCCAGCAGCCAAACCTACAGGGCCTCAACTAATGAAAAACTGTTTTTT.